This T cell receptor (beta chain) was recorded in a study of monozygotic twins with inflammatory bowel disease. Germline loops: CDR1 ENHRY, CDR2 SYGVKD. The CDR3 totals 14 residues. Study observations and caveats: No separation of different T cell subtypes was possible. No detectable difference in repertoire similarity separated concordant from discordant twins, possibly as a result of limited power.

TCRdb re-called the 5' RACE reads and catalogs CDR3 proteins one per entry, DNA excluded. This listing includes 420,000 or so distinct CDR3 sequences. Concerning this clonotype: What it binds is unknown.

Sequencing was done on a sample of blood. This rearrangement joins TRBV10-3 to TRBJ1-6; the D gene TCRdb calls, TRBD1, cannot be checked with no DNA. This sequence originates from a human donor with ulcerative colitis or Crohn's disease, or a healthy co-twin of an affected twin (not recorded which). This chain's CDR3 is CAITAGQGISPLHF.